This T cell receptor beta chain stems from a study of T-cell memory formation after mild COVID-19 (dated by TCRdb to the early 2020s). Broadly, across the study: Most TCR sequence clusters were specific to one of the two donors. Two young, previously healthy adult volunteers made up the cohort, one male and one female. In a couple of donors, T-cell clones that expanded and contracted after mild COVID-19 were followed by sequencing TCRalpha and TCRbeta repertoires longitudinally. General study outcomes and caveats: SARS-CoV-2 specificity of the second-wave clones peaking on day 37 was not confirmed. The study covered only a couple of mild cases, and larger cohorts including severe cases with pre-infection samples were considered necessary. Some responding clones were detected in pre-infection memory, which suggested that pre-existing cross-reactive memory T cells had joined the SARS-CoV-2 response. Contracting CD4+ clones were located mainly in the CM and EM memory subsets, whereas CD8+ clones were found to be enriched in EMRA. Clones that contracted from day 15 to 85 showed balanced CD4/CD8 phenotypes, whereas a second wave of clones that expanded from day 15 to 37 leaned towards CD4+.

Instrument on record: Illumina NovaSeq 6000. cDNA libraries for TCRalpha and TCRbeta were prepared by 5'RACE using constant-segment primers, with sample barcodes and unique molecular identifiers added. Trizol reagent was used to extract RNA from every sample. The libraries were amplified in two PCR steps, and the second step added a second sample barcode and Illumina TruSeq adapters. Sequencing of the libraries was done on an Illumina NovaSeq, producing 2 x 150 bp paired-end reads. The authors processed their data as follows. Reads were demultiplexed and collapsed into UMI-guided consensus sequences with migec v1.2.7. Using mixcr v2.1.11, UMI consensuses were aligned to TRA and TRB V and J templates and then assembled into clonotypes. Clonotypes were classified as expanded or contracted when called significant by both edgeR and NoisET, with noise models trained on biological replicates. For edgeR calls, a false discovery rate-adjusted p below 0.01 and a log2 fold-change threshold of 1 were applied. As an exploratory analysis of dynamics, max-normalized trajectories of the 1000 most abundant clonotypes were examined with PCA combined with hierarchical clustering. The CD4 or CD8 phenotype of responding clones was assigned using the separately sequenced CD4+ and CD8+ repertoires. TCRdb took the public reads, trimmed them with fastp at Q25, ran MiXCR for clone calling and kept in-frame beta chains. CDR3 protein duplicates are merged, each entry listing the most common genes and DNA. V and J calls and clone size were set by TCRdb, not the authors. Present in this sample are more than 450,000 distinct CDR3 sequences, more than 15% of which were seen just once. The ten largest make up around 12% of the sample.

PBMCs were isolated by Ficoll-Paque density gradient centrifugation. This clonotype has a handful of counts. It lacks a known antigen. Per-base qualities were not stored, and no clone one base away is much larger. From the cysteine through the phenylalanine, the CDR3 covers 15 amino acids. Kept here is only the CDR3 DNA, which spans 45 bases and is read in frame from base 1. From V the trimming removes 2 bases and from J it removes 4 bases, while the gene matches leave 4 bases of the junction unaccounted for. This receptor chain uses TRBV12-3 or TRBV12-4 and TRBJ1-5; 8 central nucleotides agree with TRBD1. This sequence was found in an adult woman who had mild COVID-19 (a few samples of this study predate the infection). The sample titles of this study are shuffled in the database, so cell type and time point are left out; the donor was told from shared clones. Sequencing used PBMCs or a T cell subset sorted from them (not recorded which). DNA sequence: TGTGCCAGCAGTTTAACCAGGGGGCGAAATCAGCCCCAGCATTTT. This translates into CASSLTRGRNQPQHF.